The rows below give T cell receptor beta chains drawn from one sample of a study of blood T cell repertoires in COVID-19. Measured with immunoSEQ multiplex PCR; TCRdb has only the in-frame clones, and not every one. This table holds just over 300,000 clones, around 90% found once. The sequencing sample was made of peripheral blood. All receptors come from a man aged 18-30 years with active or convalescent COVID-19. Both conserved end residues are trimmed from each CDR3. Each record gives: V gene, D gene, J gene, CDR3 protein. D genes are given only for firm matches.

>TRBV19|-|TRBJ1-3
ASRSSSGNTIY
>TRBV20-1|-|TRBJ1-1
SASDDRRPEAF
>TRBV27|-|TRBJ1-2
ASSLSTGSGYT
>TRBV14|-|TRBJ1-6
ASSQEEGSPLH
>TRBV7-9|-|TRBJ2-7
ASSLGPQYEQY
>TRBV23-1|-|TRBJ2-1
ARQGYNEQF
>TRBV9|TRBD2|TRBJ2-1
ASSVVPSGRPGGNEQF
>TRBV9|TRBD1|TRBJ2-2
ATGTGSTGELF
>TRBV27|TRBD2|TRBJ2-5
ASSRSGTSARGQY
>TRBV2|-|TRBJ2-1
ATQTTRTEQF
>TRBV7-3|TRBD1|TRBJ1-1
ASSPGQGQRGEAF
>TRBV5-1|-|TRBJ1-1
ASSRVGGRTEAF
>TRBV6-5|-|TRBJ1-2
ASSPNYRKYGYT
>TRBV27|TRBD2|TRBJ2-2
ASSLSGRAGELF
>TRBV6-5|TRBD1|TRBJ2-1
ASSAGTGVYNEQF
>TRBV5-6|TRBD1|TRBJ1-5
ASSNTGQGFQPQH